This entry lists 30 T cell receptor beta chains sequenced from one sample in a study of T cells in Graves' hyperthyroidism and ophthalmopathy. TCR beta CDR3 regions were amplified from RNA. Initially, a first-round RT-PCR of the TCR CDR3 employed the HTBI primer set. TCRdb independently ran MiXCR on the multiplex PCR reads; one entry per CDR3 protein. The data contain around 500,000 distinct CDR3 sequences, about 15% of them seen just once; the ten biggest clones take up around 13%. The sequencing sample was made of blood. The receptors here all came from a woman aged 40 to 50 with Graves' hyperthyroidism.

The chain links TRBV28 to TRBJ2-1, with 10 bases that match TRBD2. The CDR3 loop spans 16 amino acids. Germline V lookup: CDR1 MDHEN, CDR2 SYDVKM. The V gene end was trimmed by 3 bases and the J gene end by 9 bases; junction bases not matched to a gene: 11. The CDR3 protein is CASSFARAGGYAEQFF. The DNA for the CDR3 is TGTGCCAGCAGTTTCGCGCGAGCGGGAGGGTACGCTGAGCAGTTCTTC.

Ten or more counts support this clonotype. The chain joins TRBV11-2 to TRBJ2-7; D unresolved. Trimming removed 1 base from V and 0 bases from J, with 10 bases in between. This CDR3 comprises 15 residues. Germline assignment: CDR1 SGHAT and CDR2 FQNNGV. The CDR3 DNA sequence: TGTGCCAGCAGCTTAGGACCCGGGTACTCCTACGAGCAGTACTTC. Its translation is CASSLGPGYSYEQYF.

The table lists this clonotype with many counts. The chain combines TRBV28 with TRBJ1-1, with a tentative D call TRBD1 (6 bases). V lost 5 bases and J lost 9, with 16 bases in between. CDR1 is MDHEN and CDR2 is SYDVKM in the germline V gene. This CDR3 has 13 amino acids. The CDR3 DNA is TGTGCCAGCAGTCCTCGTATACAGGGCAAAGCTTTCTTT. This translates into CASSPRIQGKAFF.

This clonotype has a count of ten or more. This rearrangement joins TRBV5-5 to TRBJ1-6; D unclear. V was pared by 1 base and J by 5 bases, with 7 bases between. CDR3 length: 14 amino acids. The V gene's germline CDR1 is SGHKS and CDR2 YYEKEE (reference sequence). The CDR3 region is CASSLKWDNSPLHF. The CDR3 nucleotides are TGTGCCAGCAGCTTGAAGTGGGATAATTCACCCCTCCACTTT.

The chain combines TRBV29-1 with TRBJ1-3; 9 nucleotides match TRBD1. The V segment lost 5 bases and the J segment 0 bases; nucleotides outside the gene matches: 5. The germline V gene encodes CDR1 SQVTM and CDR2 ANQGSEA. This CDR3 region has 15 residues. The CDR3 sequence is CSVSRDRDSGNTIYF. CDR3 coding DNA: TGCAGCGTTAGCCGGGACAGGGACTCTGGAAACACCATATATTTT. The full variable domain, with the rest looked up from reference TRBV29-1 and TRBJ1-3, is SAVISQKPSRDICQRGTSLTIQCQVDSQVTMMFWYRQQPGQSLTLIATANQGSEATYESGFVIDKFPISRPNLTFSTLTVSNMSPEDSSIYLCSVSRDRDSGNTIYFGEGSWLTVV.

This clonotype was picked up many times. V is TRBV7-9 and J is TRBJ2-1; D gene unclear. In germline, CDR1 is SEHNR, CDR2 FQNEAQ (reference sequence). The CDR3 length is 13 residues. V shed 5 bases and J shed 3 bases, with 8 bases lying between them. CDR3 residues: CASSLTYYNEQFF. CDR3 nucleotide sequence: TGTGCCAGCAGCCTGACATACTACAATGAGCAGTTCTTC.

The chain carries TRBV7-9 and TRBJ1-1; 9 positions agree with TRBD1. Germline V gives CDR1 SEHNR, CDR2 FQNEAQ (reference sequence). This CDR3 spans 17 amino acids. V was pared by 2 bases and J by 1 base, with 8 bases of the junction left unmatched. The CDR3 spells CASSLMGQGPRNTEAFF. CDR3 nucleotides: TGTGCCAGCAGCTTAATGGGACAGGGACCAAGGAACACTGAAGCTTTCTTT.

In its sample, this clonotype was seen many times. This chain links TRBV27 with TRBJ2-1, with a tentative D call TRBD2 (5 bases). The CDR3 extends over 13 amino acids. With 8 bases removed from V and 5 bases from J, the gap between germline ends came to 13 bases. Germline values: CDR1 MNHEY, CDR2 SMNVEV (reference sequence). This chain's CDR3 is CASGLNGNNEQFF. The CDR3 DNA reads TGTGCCAGCGGCCTGAACGGGAACAATGAGCAGTTCTTC.

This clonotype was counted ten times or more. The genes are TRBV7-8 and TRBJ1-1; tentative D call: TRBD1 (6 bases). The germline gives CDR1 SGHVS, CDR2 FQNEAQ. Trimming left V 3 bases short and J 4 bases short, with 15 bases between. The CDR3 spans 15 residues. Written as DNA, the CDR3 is TGTGCCAGCAGCTTGAGGCAGGGGTTTCCCACTGAAGCTTTCTTT. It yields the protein CASSLRQGFPTEAFF. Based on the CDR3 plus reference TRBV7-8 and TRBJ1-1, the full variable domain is GAGVSQSPRYKVAKRGQDVALRCDPISGHVSLFWYQQALGQGPEFLTYFQNEAQLDKSGLPSDRFFAERPEGSVSTLKIQRTQQEDSAVYLCASSLRQGFPTEAFFGQGTRLTVV.

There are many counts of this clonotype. The CDR3 protein is CSASPWGVADSSYNEQFF. The CDR3 coding sequence is TGCAGTGCTAGTCCCTGGGGCGTAGCGGATAGCTCCTACAATGAGCAGTTCTTC. V is TRBV20-1 and J is TRBJ2-1; perhaps TRBD2 as D (6 bases). CDR1 is DFQATT and CDR2 is SNEGSKA in the germline V gene (reference sequence). V was pared by 3 bases and J by 0 bases, with 21 bases between. The CDR3 length is 18 residues.

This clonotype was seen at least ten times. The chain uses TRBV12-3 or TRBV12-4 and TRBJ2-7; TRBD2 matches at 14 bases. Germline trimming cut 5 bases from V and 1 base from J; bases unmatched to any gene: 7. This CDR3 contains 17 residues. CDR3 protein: CASSPGTSGSWSYEQYF. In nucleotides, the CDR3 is TGTGCCAGCAGTCCCGGGACTAGCGGGAGCTGGTCCTACGAGCAGTACTTC.

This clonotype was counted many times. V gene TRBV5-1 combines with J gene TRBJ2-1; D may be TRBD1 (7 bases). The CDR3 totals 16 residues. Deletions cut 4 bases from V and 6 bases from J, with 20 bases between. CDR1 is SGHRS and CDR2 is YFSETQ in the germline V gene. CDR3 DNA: TGCGCCAGCAGCGAGGAGGAGGGGGCCTGGGGCAATGAGCAGTTCTTC. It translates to CASSEEEGAWGNEQFF.

The CDR3 loop is CASSTGTGGRYGYTF. In nucleotides, the CDR3 is TGTGCCAGCAGTACCGGGACAGGGGGGAGGTATGGCTACACCTTC. The rearrangement uses TRBV2 and TRBJ1-2, with TRBD1 matching over 11 bases. The germline gives CDR1 SNHLY, CDR2 FYNNEI. The CDR3 has 15 amino acids. The ends lost 5 bases at V and 5 bases at J; junction bases unmatched: 7.

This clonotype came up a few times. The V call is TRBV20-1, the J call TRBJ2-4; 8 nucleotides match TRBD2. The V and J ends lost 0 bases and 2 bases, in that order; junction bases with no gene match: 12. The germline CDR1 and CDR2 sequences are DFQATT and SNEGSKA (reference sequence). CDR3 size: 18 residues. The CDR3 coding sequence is TGCAGTGCTAGAGATCGGATAGGACTAGCCTTGACCAAAAACATTCAGTACTTC. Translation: CSARDRIGLALTKNIQYF.

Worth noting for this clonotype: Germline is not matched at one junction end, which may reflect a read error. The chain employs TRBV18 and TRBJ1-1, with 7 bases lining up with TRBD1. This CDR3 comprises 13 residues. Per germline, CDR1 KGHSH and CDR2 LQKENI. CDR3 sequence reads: CASPPPGGTEAFF. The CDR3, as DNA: TGTGCCAGCCCACCACCAGGGGGGACTGAAGCTTTCTTT.

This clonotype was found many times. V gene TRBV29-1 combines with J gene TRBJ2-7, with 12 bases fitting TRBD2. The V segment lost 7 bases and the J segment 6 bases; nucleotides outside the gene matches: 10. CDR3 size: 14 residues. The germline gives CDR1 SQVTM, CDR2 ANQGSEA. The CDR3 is CSAGLAGPSGEQYF. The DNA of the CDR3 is TGCAGCGCAGGACTAGCGGGACCCTCGGGCGAGCAGTACTTC.

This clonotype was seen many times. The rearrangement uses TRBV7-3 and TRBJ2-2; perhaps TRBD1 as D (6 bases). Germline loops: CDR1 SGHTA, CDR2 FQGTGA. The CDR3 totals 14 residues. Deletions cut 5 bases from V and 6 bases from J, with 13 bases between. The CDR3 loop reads CASSPDRYSGELFF. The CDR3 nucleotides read TGTGCCAGCAGCCCGGACAGATATTCCGGGGAGCTGTTTTTT.

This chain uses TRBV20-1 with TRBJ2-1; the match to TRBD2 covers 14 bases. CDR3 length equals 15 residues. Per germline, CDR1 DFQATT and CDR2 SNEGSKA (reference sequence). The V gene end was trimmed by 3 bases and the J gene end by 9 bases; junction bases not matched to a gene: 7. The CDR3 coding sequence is TGCAGTGCTAGCGGGACTAGCGGGAGTTGGGGTGAGCAGTTCTTC. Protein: CSASGTSGSWGEQFF.

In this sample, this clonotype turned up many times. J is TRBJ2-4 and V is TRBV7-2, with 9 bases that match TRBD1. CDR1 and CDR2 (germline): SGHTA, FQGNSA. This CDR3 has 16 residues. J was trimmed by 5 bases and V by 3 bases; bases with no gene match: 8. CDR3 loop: CASSLITGQGQNIQYF. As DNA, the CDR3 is TGTGCCAGCAGCTTGATAACGGGACAGGGTCAAAACATTCAGTACTTC.

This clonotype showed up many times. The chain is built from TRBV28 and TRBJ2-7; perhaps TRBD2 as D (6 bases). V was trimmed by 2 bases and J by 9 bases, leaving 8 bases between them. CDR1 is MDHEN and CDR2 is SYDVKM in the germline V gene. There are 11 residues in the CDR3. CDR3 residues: CASSLRGGQYF. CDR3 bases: TGTGCCAGCAGTTTAAGGGGAGGGCAGTACTTC.

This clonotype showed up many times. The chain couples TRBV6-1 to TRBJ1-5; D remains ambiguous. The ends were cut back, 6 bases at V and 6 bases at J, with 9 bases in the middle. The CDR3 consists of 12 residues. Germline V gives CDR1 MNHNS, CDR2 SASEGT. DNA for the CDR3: TGTGCCAGCAGCATGGACCGTCAGCCCCAGCATTTT. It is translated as CASSMDRQPQHF.

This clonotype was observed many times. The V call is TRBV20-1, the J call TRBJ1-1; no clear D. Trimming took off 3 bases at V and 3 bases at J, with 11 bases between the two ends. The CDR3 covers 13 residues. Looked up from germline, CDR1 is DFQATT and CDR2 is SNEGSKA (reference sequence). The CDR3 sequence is CSASRTTDTEAFF. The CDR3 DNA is TGCAGTGCTAGCCGAACTACTGACACTGAAGCTTTCTTT.

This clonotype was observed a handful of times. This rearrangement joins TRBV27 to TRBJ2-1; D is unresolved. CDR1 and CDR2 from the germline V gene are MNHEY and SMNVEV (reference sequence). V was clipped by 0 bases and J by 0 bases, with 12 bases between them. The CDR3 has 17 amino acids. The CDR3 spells CASSLSGPMSSYNEQFF. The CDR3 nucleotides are TGTGCCAGCAGTTTATCCGGGCCCATGAGCTCCTACAATGAGCAGTTCTTC.

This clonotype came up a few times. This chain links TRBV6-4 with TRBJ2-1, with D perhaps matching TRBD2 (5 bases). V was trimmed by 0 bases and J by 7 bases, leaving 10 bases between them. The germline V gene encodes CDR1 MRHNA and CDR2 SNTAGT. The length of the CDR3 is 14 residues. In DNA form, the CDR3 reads TGTGCCAGCAGTGACTCGACTCGGGGAAATGAGCAGTTCTTC. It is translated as CASSDSTRGNEQFF.

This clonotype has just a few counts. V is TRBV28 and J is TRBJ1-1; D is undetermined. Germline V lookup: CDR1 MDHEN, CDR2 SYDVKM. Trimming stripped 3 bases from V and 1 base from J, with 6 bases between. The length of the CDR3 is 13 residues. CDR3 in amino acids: CASSFNSNTEAFF. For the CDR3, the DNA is TGTGCCAGCAGTTTCAACTCGAACACTGAAGCTTTCTTT. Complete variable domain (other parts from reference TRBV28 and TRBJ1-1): DVKVTQSSRYLVKRTGEKVFLECVQDMDHENMFWYRQDPGLGLRLIYFSYDVKMKEKGDIPEGYSVSREKKERFSLILESASTNQTSMYLCASSFNSNTEAFFGQGTRLTVV.

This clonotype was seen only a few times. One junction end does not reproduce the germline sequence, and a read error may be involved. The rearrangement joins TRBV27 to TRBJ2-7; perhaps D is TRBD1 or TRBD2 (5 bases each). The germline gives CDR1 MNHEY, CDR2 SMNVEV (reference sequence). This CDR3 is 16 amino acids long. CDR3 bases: TGTGCCAGCAGTTTAACTGGACCCCGGGGCTCCTGCGAGCGGTACTTC. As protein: CASSLTGPRGSCERYF.

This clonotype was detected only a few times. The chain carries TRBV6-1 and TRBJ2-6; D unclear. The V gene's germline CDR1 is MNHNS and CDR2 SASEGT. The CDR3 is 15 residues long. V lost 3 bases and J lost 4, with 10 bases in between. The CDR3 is CASSEVLLGANVLTF. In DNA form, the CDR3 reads TGTGCCAGCAGTGAGGTGTTATTAGGGGCCAACGTCCTGACTTTC.

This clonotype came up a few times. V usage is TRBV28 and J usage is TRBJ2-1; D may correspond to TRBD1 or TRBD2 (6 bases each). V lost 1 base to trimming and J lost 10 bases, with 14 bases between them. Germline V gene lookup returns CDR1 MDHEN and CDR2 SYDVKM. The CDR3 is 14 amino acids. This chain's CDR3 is CASSLYGGLGEQFF. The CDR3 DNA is TGTGCCAGCAGTTTATACGGGGGCCTAGGGGAGCAGTTCTTC.

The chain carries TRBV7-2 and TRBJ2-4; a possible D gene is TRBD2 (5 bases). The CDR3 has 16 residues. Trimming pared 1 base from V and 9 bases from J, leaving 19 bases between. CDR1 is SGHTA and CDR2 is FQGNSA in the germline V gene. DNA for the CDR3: TGTGCCAGCAGCTTAGGAGGGAGTGGCTCCGGGTCCATTCAGTACTTC. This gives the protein CASSLGGSGSGSIQYF. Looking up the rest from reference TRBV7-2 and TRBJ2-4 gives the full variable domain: GAGVSQSPSNKVTEKGKDVELRCDPISGHTALYWYRQSLGQGLEFLIYFQGNSAPDKSGLPSDRFSAERTGGSVSTLTIQRTQQEDSAVYLCASSLGGSGSGSIQYFGAGTRLSVL.

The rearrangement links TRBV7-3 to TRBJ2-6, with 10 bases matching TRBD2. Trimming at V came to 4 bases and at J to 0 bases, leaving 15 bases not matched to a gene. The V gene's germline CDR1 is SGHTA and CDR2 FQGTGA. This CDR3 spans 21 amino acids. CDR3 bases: TGTGCCAGCAGCTCATCGGGGCTAGCGGGAGAATTTAGCTCTGGGGCCAACGTCCTGACTTTC. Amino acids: CASSSSGLAGEFSSGANVLTF.